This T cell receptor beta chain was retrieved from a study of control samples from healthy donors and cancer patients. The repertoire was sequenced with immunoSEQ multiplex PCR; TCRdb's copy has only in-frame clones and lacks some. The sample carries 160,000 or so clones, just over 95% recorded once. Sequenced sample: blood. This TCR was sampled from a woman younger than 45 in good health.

CDR3 amino acids: CASSPRDVDQPQHF. CDR3 nucleotides: TGTGCCAGCAGTCCCCGGGACGTGGATCAGCCCCAGCATTTT. The V gene is TRBV25-1, the J gene TRBJ1-5; a weak D match, TRBD1 (5 bases). The germline V gene has CDR1 MGHDK and CDR2 SYGVNS. V lost 5 bases and J lost 5, with 13 bases in between. This CDR3 has 14 amino acids.